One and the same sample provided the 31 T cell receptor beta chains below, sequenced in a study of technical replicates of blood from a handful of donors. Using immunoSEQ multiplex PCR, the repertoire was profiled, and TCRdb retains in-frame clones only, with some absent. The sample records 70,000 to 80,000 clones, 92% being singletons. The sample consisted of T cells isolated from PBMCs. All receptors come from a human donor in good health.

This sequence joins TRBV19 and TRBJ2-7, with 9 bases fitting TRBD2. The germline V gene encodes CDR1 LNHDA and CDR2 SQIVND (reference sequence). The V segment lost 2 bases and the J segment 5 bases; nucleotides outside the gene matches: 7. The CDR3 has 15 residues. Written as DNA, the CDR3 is TGTGCCAGTAGTATATGGGCGGGAGGGCCCAACGAGCAGTACTTC. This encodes CASSIWAGGPNEQYF.

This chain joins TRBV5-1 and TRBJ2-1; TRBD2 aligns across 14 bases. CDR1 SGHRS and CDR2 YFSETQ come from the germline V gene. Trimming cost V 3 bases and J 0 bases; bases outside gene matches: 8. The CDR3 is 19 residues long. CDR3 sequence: CASSSGLAGGLSSYNEQFF. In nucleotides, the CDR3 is TGCGCCAGCAGCTCCGGACTAGCGGGAGGCCTAAGCTCCTACAATGAGCAGTTCTTC.

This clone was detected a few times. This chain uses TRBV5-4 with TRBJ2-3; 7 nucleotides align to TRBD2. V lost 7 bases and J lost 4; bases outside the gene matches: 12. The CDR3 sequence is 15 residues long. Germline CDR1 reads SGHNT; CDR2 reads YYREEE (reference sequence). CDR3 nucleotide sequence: TGTGCCAGCTTGGCCGGGCGGGAGAGGTCAGATACGCAGTATTTT. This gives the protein CASLAGRERSDTQYF. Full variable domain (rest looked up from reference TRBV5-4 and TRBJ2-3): ETGVTQSPTHLIKTRGQQVTLRCSSQSGHNTVSWYQQALGQGPQFIFQYYREEENGRGNFPPRFSGLQFPNYSSELNVNALELDDSALYLCASLAGRERSDTQYFGPGTRLTVL.

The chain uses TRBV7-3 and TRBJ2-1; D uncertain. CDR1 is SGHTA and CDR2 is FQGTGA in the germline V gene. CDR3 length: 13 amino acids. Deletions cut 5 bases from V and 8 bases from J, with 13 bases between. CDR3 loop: CASSRGLLDEQFF. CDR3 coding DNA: TGTGCCAGCAGCCGCGGCCTCCTCGATGAGCAGTTCTTC.

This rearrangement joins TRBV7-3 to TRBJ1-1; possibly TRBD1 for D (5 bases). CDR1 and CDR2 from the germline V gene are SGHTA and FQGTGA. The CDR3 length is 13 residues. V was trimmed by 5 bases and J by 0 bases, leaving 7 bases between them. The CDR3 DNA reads TGTGCCAGCAGCGCACAGGTGAACACTGAAGCTTTCTTT. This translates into CASSAQVNTEAFF.

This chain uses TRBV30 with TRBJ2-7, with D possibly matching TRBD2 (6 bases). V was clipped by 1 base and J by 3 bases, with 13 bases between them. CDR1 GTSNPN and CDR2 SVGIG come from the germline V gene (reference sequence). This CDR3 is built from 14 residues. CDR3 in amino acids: CAWSAPGLYYEQYF. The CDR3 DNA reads TGTGCCTGGAGTGCACCGGGACTTTACTACGAGCAGTACTTC.

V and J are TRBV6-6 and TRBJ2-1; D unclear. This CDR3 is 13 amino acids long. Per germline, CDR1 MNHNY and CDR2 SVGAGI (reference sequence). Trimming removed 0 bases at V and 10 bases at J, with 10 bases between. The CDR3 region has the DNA TGTGCCAGCAGTTACTCGACACTGAGCGAGCAGTTCTTC. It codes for CASSYSTLSEQFF.

The CDR3 reads CASRTGQGSYEQYF. For the CDR3, the DNA is TGTGCCAGCAGAACAGGACAGGGAAGCTACGAGCAGTACTTC. This chain joins TRBV6-5 and TRBJ2-7; 8 bases match TRBD1. Germline lookup yields CDR1 MNHEY and CDR2 SVGAGI. The CDR3 has 14 residues. The V segment lost 6 bases and the J segment 3 bases; nucleotides outside the gene matches: 7.

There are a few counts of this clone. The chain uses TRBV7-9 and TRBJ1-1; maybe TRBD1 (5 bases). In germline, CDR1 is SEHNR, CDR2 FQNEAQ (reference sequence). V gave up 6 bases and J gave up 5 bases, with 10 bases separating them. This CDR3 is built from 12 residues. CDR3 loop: CASSPRQTEAFF. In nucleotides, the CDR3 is TGTGCCAGCAGTCCTAGACAGACTGAAGCTTTCTTT.

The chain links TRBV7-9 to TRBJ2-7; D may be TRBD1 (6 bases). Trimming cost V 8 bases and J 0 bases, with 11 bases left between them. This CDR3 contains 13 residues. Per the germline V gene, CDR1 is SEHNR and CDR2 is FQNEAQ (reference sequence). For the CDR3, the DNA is TGTGCCAGCCGACAGGCAAGCTCCTACGAGCAGTACTTC. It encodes CASRQASSYEQYF.

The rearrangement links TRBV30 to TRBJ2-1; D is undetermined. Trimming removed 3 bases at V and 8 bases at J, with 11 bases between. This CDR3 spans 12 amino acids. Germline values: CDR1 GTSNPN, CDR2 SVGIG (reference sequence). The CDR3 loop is CAWSTEGDEQFF. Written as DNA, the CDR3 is TGTGCCTGGAGCACTGAAGGAGATGAGCAGTTCTTC.

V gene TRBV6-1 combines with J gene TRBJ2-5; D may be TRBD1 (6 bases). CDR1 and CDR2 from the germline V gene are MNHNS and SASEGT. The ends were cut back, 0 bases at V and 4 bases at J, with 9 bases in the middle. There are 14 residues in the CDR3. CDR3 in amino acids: CASSEAGQLETQYF. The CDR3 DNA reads TGTGCCAGCAGTGAAGCAGGACAGTTAGAGACCCAGTACTTC.

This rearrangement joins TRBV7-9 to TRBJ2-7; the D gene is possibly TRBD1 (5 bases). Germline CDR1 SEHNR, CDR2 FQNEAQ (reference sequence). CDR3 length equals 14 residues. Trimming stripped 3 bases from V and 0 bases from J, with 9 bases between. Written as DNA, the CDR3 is TGTGCCAGCAGCTTGGCGACAGCCTCCTACGAGCAGTACTTC. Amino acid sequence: CASSLATASYEQYF.

The CDR3 coding sequence is TGTGCCTGGAGCGTACGGGAGGATACCTACGAGCAGTACTTC. Protein product: CAWSVREDTYEQYF. V is TRBV30 and J is TRBJ2-7; 7 positions match TRBD2. V shed 3 bases and J 2 bases; nucleotides not matched to a gene: 7. Germline CDR1 is GTSNPN and CDR2 is SVGIG (reference sequence). The CDR3 is made up of 14 amino acids.

DNA for the CDR3: TGTGCCAGCAGCTCCGGACTCGGGGTATTCTCCTACAATGAGCAGTTCTTC. The encoded protein is CASSSGLGVFSYNEQFF. This sequence joins TRBV5-8 and TRBJ2-1; weak D call: TRBD2 (5 bases). Per the germline V gene, CDR1 is SGHTS and CDR2 is YDEGEE. Trimming removed 3 bases from V and 0 bases from J, with 16 bases in between. The CDR3 consists of 17 residues.

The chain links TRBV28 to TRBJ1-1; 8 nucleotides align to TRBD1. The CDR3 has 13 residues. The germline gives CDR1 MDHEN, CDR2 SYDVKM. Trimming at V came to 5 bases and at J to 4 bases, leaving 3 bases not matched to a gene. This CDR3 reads CASSLGQGTEAFF. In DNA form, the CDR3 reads TGTGCCAGCAGTCTCGGACAGGGCACTGAAGCTTTCTTT.

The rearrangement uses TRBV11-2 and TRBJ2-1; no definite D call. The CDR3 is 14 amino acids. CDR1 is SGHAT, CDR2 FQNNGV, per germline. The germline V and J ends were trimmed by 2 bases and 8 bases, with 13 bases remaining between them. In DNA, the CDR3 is TGTGCCAGCAGCTTAAGTCGGGTCTCCGATGAGCAGTTCTTC. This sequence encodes CASSLSRVSDEQFF. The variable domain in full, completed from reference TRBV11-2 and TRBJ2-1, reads EAGVAQSPRYKIIEKRQSVAFWCNPISGHATLYWYQQILGQGPKLLIQFQNNGVVDDSQLPKDRFSAERLKGVDSTLKIQPAKLEDSAVYLCASSLSRVSDEQFFGPGTRLTVL.

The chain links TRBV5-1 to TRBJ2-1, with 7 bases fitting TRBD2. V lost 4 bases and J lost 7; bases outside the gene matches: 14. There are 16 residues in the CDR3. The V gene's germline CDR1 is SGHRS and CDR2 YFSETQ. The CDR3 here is CASSTYSSGSRNEQFF. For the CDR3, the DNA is TGCGCCAGCAGCACTTACTCTAGCGGCAGCAGGAATGAGCAGTTCTTC.

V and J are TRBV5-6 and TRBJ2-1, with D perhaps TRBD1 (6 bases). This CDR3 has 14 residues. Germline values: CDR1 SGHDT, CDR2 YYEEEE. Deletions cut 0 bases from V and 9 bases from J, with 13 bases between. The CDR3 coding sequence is TGTGCCAGCAGCTTGGGTCAGGGCAGGGGTGAGCAGTTCTTC. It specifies CASSLGQGRGEQFF.

CDR3 amino acids: CASSRPPGTSGPSSYNEQFF. Here the CDR3 DNA reads TGTGCCAGCAGCCGACCTCCCGGGACTAGCGGGCCTTCATCCTACAATGAGCAGTTCTTC. The J gene is TRBJ2-1, the V gene TRBV14; the match to TRBD2 covers 12 bases. The CDR3 spans 20 residues. With 4 bases clipped from V and 1 base from J, the junction kept 14 bases outside the gene matches. The germline CDR1 and CDR2 sequences are SGHDN and FVKESK.

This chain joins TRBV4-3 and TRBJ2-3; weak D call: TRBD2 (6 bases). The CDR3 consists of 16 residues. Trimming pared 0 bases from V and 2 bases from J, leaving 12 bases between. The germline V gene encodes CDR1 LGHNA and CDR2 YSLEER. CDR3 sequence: CASSQDPAGLTDTQYF. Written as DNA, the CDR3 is TGCGCCAGCAGCCAAGATCCGGCGGGACTCACAGATACGCAGTATTTT.

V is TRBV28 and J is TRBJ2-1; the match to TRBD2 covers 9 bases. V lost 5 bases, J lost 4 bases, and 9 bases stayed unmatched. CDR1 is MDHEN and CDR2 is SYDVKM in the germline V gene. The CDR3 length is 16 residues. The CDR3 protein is CASSVQREALYNEQFF. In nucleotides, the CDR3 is TGTGCCAGCAGTGTCCAGCGGGAGGCGTTGTACAATGAGCAGTTCTTC.

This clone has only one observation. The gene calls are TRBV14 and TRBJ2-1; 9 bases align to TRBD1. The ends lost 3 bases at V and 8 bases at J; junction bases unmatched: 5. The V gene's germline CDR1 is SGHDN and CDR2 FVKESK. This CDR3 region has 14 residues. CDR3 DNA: TGTGCCAGCAGCCAGGGACAGGGATTCGATGAGCAGTTCTTC. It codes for CASSQGQGFDEQFF.

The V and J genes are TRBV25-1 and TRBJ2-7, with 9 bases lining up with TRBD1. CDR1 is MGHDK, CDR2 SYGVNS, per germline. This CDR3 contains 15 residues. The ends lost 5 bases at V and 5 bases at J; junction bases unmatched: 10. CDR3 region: CASSFGQGSRHEQYF. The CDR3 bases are TGTGCCAGCAGTTTTGGACAGGGGAGTAGGCACGAGCAGTACTTC.

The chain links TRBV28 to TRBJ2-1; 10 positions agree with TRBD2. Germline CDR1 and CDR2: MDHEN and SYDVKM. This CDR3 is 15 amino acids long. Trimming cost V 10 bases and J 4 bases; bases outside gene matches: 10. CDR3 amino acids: CATKHLAGAYNEQFF. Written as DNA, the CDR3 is TGTGCCACGAAACACCTAGCGGGAGCTTACAATGAGCAGTTCTTC.

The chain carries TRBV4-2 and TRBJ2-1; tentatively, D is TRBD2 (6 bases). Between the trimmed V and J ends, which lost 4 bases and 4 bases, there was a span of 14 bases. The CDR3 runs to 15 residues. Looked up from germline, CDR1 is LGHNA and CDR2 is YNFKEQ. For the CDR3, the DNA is TGTGCCAGCAGCCCCGTACTAGCCCCGTACAATGAGCAGTTCTTC. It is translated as CASSPVLAPYNEQFF.

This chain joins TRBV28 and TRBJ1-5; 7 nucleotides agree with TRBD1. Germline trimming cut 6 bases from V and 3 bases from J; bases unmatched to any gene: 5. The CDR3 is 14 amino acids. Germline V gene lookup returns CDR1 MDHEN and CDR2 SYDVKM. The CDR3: CASRGQSFNQPQHF. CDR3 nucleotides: TGTGCCAGCAGGGGACAGAGTTTCAATCAGCCCCAGCATTTT.

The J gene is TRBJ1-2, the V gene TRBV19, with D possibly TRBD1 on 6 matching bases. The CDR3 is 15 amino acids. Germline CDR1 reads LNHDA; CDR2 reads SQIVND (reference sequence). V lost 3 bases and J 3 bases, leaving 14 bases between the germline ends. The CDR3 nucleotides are TGTGCCAGTAGTATCGGTACAGGGATCGACTATGGCTACACCTTC. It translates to CASSIGTGIDYGYTF.

In DNA form, the CDR3 reads TGTGCCAGCAGTTCTCACCAGGGGGCCCCTACTGAAGCTTTCTTT. The encoded protein is CASSSHQGAPTEAFF. The chain employs TRBV27 and TRBJ1-1; TRBD1 agrees at 8 bases. The V segment lost 4 bases and the J segment 5 bases; nucleotides outside the gene matches: 9. Germline V gene lookup returns CDR1 MNHEY and CDR2 SMNVEV (reference sequence). The CDR3 runs to 15 residues.

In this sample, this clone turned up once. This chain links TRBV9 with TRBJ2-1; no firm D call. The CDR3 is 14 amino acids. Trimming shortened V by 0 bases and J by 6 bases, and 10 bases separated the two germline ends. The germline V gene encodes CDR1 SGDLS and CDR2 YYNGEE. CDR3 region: CASSVVLESNEQFF. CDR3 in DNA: TGTGCCAGCAGCGTAGTACTGGAGAGCAATGAGCAGTTCTTC.

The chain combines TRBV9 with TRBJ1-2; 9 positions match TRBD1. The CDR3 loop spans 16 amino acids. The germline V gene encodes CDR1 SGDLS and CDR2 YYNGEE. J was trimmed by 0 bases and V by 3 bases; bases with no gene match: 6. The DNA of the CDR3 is TGTGCCAGCAGCGCGACAGGGGGACAAGCTAACTATGGCTACACCTTC. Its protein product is CASSATGGQANYGYTF.